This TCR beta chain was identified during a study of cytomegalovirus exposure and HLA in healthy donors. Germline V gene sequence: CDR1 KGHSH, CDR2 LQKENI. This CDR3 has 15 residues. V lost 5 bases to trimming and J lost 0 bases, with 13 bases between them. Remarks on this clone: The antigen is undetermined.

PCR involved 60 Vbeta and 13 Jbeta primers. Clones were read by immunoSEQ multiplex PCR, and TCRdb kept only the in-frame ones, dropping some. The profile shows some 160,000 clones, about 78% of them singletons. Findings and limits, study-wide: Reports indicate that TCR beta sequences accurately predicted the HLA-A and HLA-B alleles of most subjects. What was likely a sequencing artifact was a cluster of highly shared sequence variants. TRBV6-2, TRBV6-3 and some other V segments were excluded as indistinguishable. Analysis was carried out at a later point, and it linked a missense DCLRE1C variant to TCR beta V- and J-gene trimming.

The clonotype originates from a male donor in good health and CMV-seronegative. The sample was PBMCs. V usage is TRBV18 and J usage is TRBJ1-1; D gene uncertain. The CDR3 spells CASSSTEQLNTEAFF. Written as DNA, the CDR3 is TGTGCCAGCTCATCGACGGAACAGTTGAACACTGAAGCTTTCTTT.